Sequencing of this T cell receptor (beta chain) was carried out in a study of T cell repertoires in cytomegalovirus infection. Concerning this clonotype itself: What it recognizes is unknown.

Findings of the study overall: HLA-C-restricted CMV clonotypes gave the most frequent clonotype in two of eight donors.

Germline assignment: CDR1 KGHSH and CDR2 LQKENI. The CDR3 is made up of 14 amino acids. The V gene end was trimmed by 5 bases and the J gene end by 4 bases; junction bases not matched to a gene: 8. MiXCR was run by TCRdb on the reads, yielding one entry per CDR3 protein. Of about 500,000 distinct CDR3 sequences listed, about 33% were seen once; the top ten hold roughly a sixth. This TCR was recovered from a human donor in good health (CMV status not recorded). Some clones in this sample may be carry-over from other donors' samples. This sample comprised cultured PBMCs, obtained from culture after CMV antigen stimulation. The V gene is TRBV18, the J gene TRBJ2-7; 7 positions agree with TRBD1. The CDR3 is CASSLTGNIYEQYF. In nucleotides, the CDR3 is TGTGCCAGCTCATTGACAGGGAATATTTACGAGCAGTACTTC.